The 27 T cell receptor beta chains listed next were all sequenced from one sample in a study of naive and memory T cell subsets. Four PCR rounds used nested alpha and beta constant region primers plus the SP2 primer. TCRdb re-called the UMI-ligation and nested PCR reads through MiXCR, storing one row per CDR3 protein. Of tens of thousands of distinct CDR3 sequences in the sample, around 10% were seen once. The treatment denotes: skin biopsy from PPD injection site in Mantoux-positive individual. TCR cDNA received a 3' ligated oligonucleotide that carried a UMI. The input for sequencing was skin, taken from a tuberculin skin test site. These receptors were taken from an adult in good health.

V gene TRBV20-1 combines with J gene TRBJ1-5; D is undetermined. V was pared by 1 base and J by 11 bases, with 12 bases between. CDR1 is DFQATT, CDR2 SNEGSKA, per germline (reference sequence). The CDR3 is 12 residues long. The CDR3 here is CSARGAGRAQHF. CDR3 DNA: TGCAGTGCTAGAGGGGCGGGGAGAGCCCAGCATTTT.

This clonotype showed up just a few times. The CDR3 spells CATQQGAGGITDTQYF. CDR3 DNA sequence: TGTGCCACCCAACAAGGAGCGGGGGGGATTACAGATACGCAGTATTTT. V is TRBV27 and J is TRBJ2-3; 10 nucleotides agree with TRBD2. The CDR3 runs 16 residues. Germline loops: CDR1 MNHEY, CDR2 SMNVEV (reference sequence). V lost 10 bases to trimming and J lost 3 bases; unmatched junction nucleotides: 13.

The V gene is TRBV7-8, the J gene TRBJ2-5; 11 nucleotides agree with TRBD2. CDR1 is SGHVS, CDR2 FQNEAQ, per germline. CDR3 length equals 18 residues. The trim removed 0 bases at V and 5 bases at J, leaving 11 bases unmatched. CDR3 bases: TGTGCCAGCAGCTTAGCGCGCCTAGCGGGAGGCCCCCGGGAGACCCAGTACTTC. It translates to CASSLARLAGGPRETQYF.

This clonotype has ten or more counts. The chain has TRBV20-1 and TRBJ2-7; no clear D. The V end was cut by 3 bases, the J end by 3 bases, with 15 bases between. Germline CDR1 and CDR2: DFQATT and SNEGSKA (reference sequence). This CDR3 region has 14 residues. The CDR3 bases are TGCAGTGCTAGTGGATTCGGGCAAAACTACGAGCAGTACTTC. Protein sequence: CSASGFGQNYEQYF.

J is TRBJ2-7 and V is TRBV11-2; D gene ambiguous. This CDR3 is 12 amino acids long. The ends were cut back, 0 bases at V and 5 bases at J, with 5 bases in the middle. Germline CDR1 and CDR2: SGHAT and FQNNGV. The CDR3 protein is CASSLDVDEQYF. In DNA, the CDR3 is TGTGCCAGCAGCTTAGATGTCGACGAGCAGTACTTC.

This clonotype was found many times. The rearrangement uses TRBV3-1 and TRBJ2-7; D is ambiguous. This CDR3 is 12 amino acids long. Trimming stripped 1 base from V and 4 bases from J, with 5 bases between. CDR1 is LGHDT and CDR2 is YNNKEL in the germline V gene (reference sequence). CDR3 in DNA: TGTGCCAGCAGCCAAGCCGCTTACGAGCAGTACTTC. Encoded protein: CASSQAAYEQYF.

This clonotype showed up many times. J is TRBJ2-5 and V is TRBV20-1; TRBD2 agrees at 7 bases. The V gene end was trimmed by 4 bases and the J gene end by 0 bases; junction bases not matched to a gene: 2. Germline loops: CDR1 DFQATT, CDR2 SNEGSKA (reference sequence). The CDR3 has 13 residues. CDR3 protein: CSAIGTNQETQYF. The CDR3 DNA reads TGCAGTGCTATCGGGACTAACCAAGAGACCCAGTACTTC.

This chain links TRBV14 with TRBJ1-3; the D gene is possibly TRBD1 (5 bases). CDR1 and CDR2 (germline): SGHDN, FVKESK. This CDR3 is built from 15 residues. The germline V and J ends were trimmed by 1 base and 0 bases, with 7 bases remaining between them. CDR3 residues: CASSQGQNSGNTIYF. Here the CDR3 DNA reads TGTGCCAGCAGCCAAGGACAGAACTCTGGAAACACCATATATTTT.

This clonotype was observed at least ten times. The chain carries TRBV7-2 and TRBJ1-3; 8 bases line up with TRBD1. Germline CDR1 and CDR2: SGHTA and FQGNSA. The CDR3 consists of 16 residues. V lost 0 bases, J lost 4 bases, and 5 bases stayed unmatched. This CDR3 reads CASSLAQGATGNTIYF. The CDR3 DNA follows: TGTGCCAGCAGCTTAGCGCAGGGGGCAACGGGAAACACCATATATTTT. The entire variable domain, with the rest obtained from reference TRBV7-2 and TRBJ1-3, is as follows: GAGVSQSPSNKVTEKGKDVELRCDPISGHTALYWYRQSLGQGLEFLIYFQGNSAPDKSGLPSDRFSAERTGGSVSTLTIQRTQQEDSAVYLCASSLAQGATGNTIYFGEGSWLTVV.

This clonotype was detected ten times or more. This chain joins TRBV11-2 and TRBJ2-3; a possible D gene is TRBD2 (5 bases). V was trimmed by 0 bases and J by 2 bases, leaving 15 bases between them. Germline CDR1 SGHAT, CDR2 FQNNGV. This CDR3 has 17 residues. This CDR3 reads CASSLELRTVFTDTQYF. The CDR3 bases are TGTGCCAGCAGCTTAGAACTTCGGACTGTTTTCACAGATACGCAGTATTTT. Full variable domain (missing parts from reference TRBV11-2 and TRBJ2-3): EAGVAQSPRYKIIEKRQSVAFWCNPISGHATLYWYQQILGQGPKLLIQFQNNGVVDDSQLPKDRFSAERLKGVDSTLKIQPAKLEDSAVYLCASSLELRTVFTDTQYFGPGTRLTVL.

CDR3 amino acids: CSAPARGRLSGGYTF. The CDR3, as DNA: TGCAGTGCCCCAGCTAGGGGACGTCTATCGGGGGGCTACACCTTC. This chain connects TRBV20-1 to TRBJ1-2, with D maybe TRBD1 (5 bases). The V end lost 6 bases, the J end lost 8 bases, and 25 bases lay between the germline ends. The CDR3 extends over 15 amino acids. In germline, CDR1 is DFQATT, CDR2 SNEGSKA (reference sequence).

This clonotype showed up many times. The rearrangement links TRBV5-4 to TRBJ2-5, with 12 bases that match TRBD1. V dropped 0 bases and J dropped 2; count of bases not matched to a gene: 8. This CDR3 is 18 amino acids long. In germline, CDR1 is SGHNT, CDR2 YYREEE (reference sequence). CDR3 bases: TGTGCCAGCAGCTTGGTGGGACAGGGGGCTGGTAGGCAAGAGACCCAGTACTTC. It translates to CASSLVGQGAGRQETQYF.

The table lists this clonotype with many counts. V gene TRBV5-1 combines with J gene TRBJ2-3; no reliable D call. The V end was cut by 2 bases, the J end by 2 bases, with 12 bases between. Germline lookup yields CDR1 SGHRS and CDR2 YFSETQ. The CDR3 spans 15 residues. The CDR3, as DNA: TGCGCCAGCAGCTTTGACTTTTCCTCCACAGATACGCAGTATTTT. Translated: CASSFDFSSTDTQYF.

V and J are TRBV5-1 and TRBJ1-4; D perhaps matches TRBD1 (5 bases). CDR3 length equals 15 residues. Looked up from germline, CDR1 is SGHRS and CDR2 is YFSETQ. V was shortened by 7 bases and J by 5 bases, with 18 bases between the two germline ends. CDR3 protein: CASFERGTPNEKLFF. CDR3 bases: TGCGCCAGCTTTGAACGCGGGACCCCCAATGAAAAACTGTTTTTT.

The chain combines TRBV20-1 with TRBJ2-5, with 8 bases fitting TRBD2. The CDR3 sequence is 15 residues long. V gave up 4 bases and J gave up 4 bases; unmatched junction bases: 11. Germline lookup yields CDR1 DFQATT and CDR2 SNEGSKA (reference sequence). In DNA, the CDR3 is TGCAGTGCTAATCCCAGCGGGAGTGGAGGAGAGACCCAGTACTTC. This gives the protein CSANPSGSGGETQYF.

This clonotype was seen ten or more times. The chain employs TRBV4-2 and TRBJ1-5, with D tentatively TRBD1 (6 bases). The CDR3 runs to 15 residues. V shed 7 bases and J shed 2 bases, with 15 bases lying between them. Per germline, CDR1 LGHNA and CDR2 YNFKEQ. The CDR3: CASNGGGNGNQPQHF. The CDR3, as DNA: TGTGCCAGCAATGGGGGCGGCAACGGCAATCAGCCCCAGCATTTT.

This clonotype was counted many times. This sequence joins TRBV6-1 and TRBJ2-1, with D perhaps TRBD1 (5 bases). CDR3 length: 12 amino acids. Trimming left V 6 bases short and J 8 bases short, with 11 bases between. The germline V gene has CDR1 MNHNS and CDR2 SASEGT. CDR3 amino acids: CASRQQGYEQFF. For the CDR3, the DNA is TGTGCCAGCAGGCAGCAGGGTTATGAGCAGTTCTTC.

This clonotype has a count of ten or more. The V gene is TRBV7-3, the J gene TRBJ2-1; 10 bases fit TRBD2. The CDR3 extends over 16 amino acids. Germline V gives CDR1 SGHTA, CDR2 FQGTGA. J was trimmed by 2 bases and V by 6 bases; bases with no gene match: 7. CDR3 protein: CASSEVAGGAYNEQFF. The CDR3, as DNA: TGTGCCAGCAGTGAGGTAGCGGGGGGCGCCTACAATGAGCAGTTCTTC.

A few counts support this clonotype. This chain joins TRBV18 and TRBJ2-7; D may be TRBD1 (6 bases). Trimming shortened V by 4 bases and J by 6 bases, and 19 bases separated the two germline ends. There are 15 residues in the CDR3. The V gene's germline CDR1 is KGHSH and CDR2 LQKENI. The CDR3 spells CASSQDSLRGGEQYF. As DNA, the CDR3 is TGTGCCAGCTCACAGGACAGCCTGAGGGGTGGCGAGCAGTACTTC.

This clonotype occurred a few times. The chain recombines TRBV7-3 with TRBJ2-1; no definite D call. V was shortened by 5 bases and J by 13 bases, with 15 bases between the two germline ends. Germline-derived CDR1 and CDR2 are SGHTA and FQGTGA. The CDR3 has 12 residues. The CDR3 nucleotides read TGTGCCAGCAGCCCGAGTGGAATGACCCAGTTCTTC. As protein: CASSPSGMTQFF. Drawing the rest from reference TRBV7-3 and TRBJ2-1, the complete variable domain is GAGVSQTPSNKVTEKGKYVELRCDPISGHTALYWYRQSLGQGPEFLIYFQGTGAADDSGLPNDRFFAVRPEGSVSTLKIQRTERGDSAVYLCASSPSGMTQFFGPGTRLTVL.

This clonotype showed up just a few times. This sequence joins TRBV20-1 and TRBJ2-1; D ambiguous. Trimming left V 6 bases short and J 6 bases short, with 9 bases between. The CDR3 consists of 11 residues. Germline V gives CDR1 DFQATT, CDR2 SNEGSKA (reference sequence). DNA for the CDR3: TGCAGTGCCCAACGCGTCAATGAGCAGTTCTTC. Protein sequence: CSAQRVNEQFF.

This clonotype was recorded many times. V gene TRBV13 combines with J gene TRBJ2-4; 10 nucleotides line up with TRBD2. The V segment lost 5 bases and the J segment 0 bases; nucleotides outside the gene matches: 7. Germline V gene data show CDR1 as PRHDT and CDR2 as FYEKMQ (reference sequence). The CDR3 runs to 17 residues. The CDR3 sequence: CASSPWTSGVAKNIQYF. The CDR3 coding sequence is TGTGCCAGCAGCCCCTGGACTAGCGGTGTAGCCAAAAACATTCAGTACTTC.

This clonotype has at least ten counts. The chain has TRBV25-1 and TRBJ1-6; TRBD1 matches 10 bases. In germline, CDR1 is MGHDK, CDR2 SYGVNS. The CDR3 is made up of 14 amino acids. V was clipped by 9 bases and J by 6 bases; unmatched bases: 5. This CDR3 is CASIGTGANSPLHF. The CDR3 nucleotides are TGTGCCAGTATCGGGACAGGGGCTAATTCACCCCTCCACTTT.

This clonotype was seen only a few times. The chain employs TRBV10-3 and TRBJ2-3; D could derive from TRBD1 or TRBD2 (5 bases each). This CDR3 has 12 residues. V was cut by 6 bases and J by 5 bases, with 9 bases left in between. The germline V gene has CDR1 ENHRY and CDR2 SYGVKD. CDR3 sequence (DNA): TGTGCCATCAGGGGGACGAGAGATACGCAGTATTTT. Translating it yields CAIRGTRDTQYF.

This clonotype was detected only a few times. The chain links TRBV19 to TRBJ2-1, with D perhaps TRBD1 or TRBD2 (5 bases each). CDR3 length: 16 residues. In germline, CDR1 is LNHDA, CDR2 SQIVND (reference sequence). V was trimmed by 0 bases and J by 7 bases, leaving 16 bases between them. The CDR3 loop is CASSIDRSGGRNEQFF. DNA for the CDR3: TGTGCCAGTAGTATAGATCGTAGTGGGGGTAGGAATGAGCAGTTCTTC.

The V call is TRBV20-1, the J call TRBJ1-2; perhaps TRBD1 as D (6 bases). Germline assignment: CDR1 DFQATT and CDR2 SNEGSKA (reference sequence). The CDR3 runs 12 residues. The V end was cut by 6 bases, the J end by 5 bases, with 13 bases between. Here the CDR3 reads CSARTVAYGYTF. The CDR3 bases are TGCAGTGCGAGGACAGTAGCTTATGGCTACACCTTC.

The chain couples TRBV5-1 to TRBJ2-5, with TRBD1 as a possible D gene (6 bases). CDR3 length: 17 amino acids. Germline CDR1 reads SGHRS; CDR2 reads YFSETQ. Trimming removed 1 base from V and 1 base from J, with 17 bases in between. The CDR3 region has the DNA TGCGCCAGCAGCTTGATTCGCAGAGGGGGTCCCCAAGAGACCCAGTACTTC. As protein: CASSLIRRGGPQETQYF.